Listed below are T cell receptor beta chains from one sample, sequenced in a study of technical replicates of blood from a handful of donors. Data came from immunoSEQ multiplex PCR; TCRdb stores just in-frame clones and leaves some out. The sample shows tens of thousands of clones, 70% to 90% of them seen only once. Sequenced material: PBMCs. These TCRs come from a human donor in good health. Some clones in this sample may be carry-over from other donors' samples. The CDR3 runs from the conserved cysteine through the conserved F or W. The D gene is left open where the match is weak. Rows may omit the clone size; those that give it use once, few, many or a size class.

v_gene	j_gene	abundance	d_gene	CDR3nt	CDR3aa
TRBV28	TRBJ1-5	-	TRBD1	TGTGCCAGCCAGGGGGCTAATCAGCCCCAGCATTTT	CASQGANQPQHF
TRBV9	TRBJ1-1	-	-	TGTGCCAGCAGCCAGTTCGACGGGGTAACTGAAGCTTTCTTT	CASSQFDGVTEAFF
TRBV4-1	TRBJ1-1	-	TRBD1	TGCGCCAGCAGCCACGTGGGACAGGGAAAAACTGAAGCTTTCTTT	CASSHVGQGKTEAFF
TRBV18	TRBJ2-6	-	-	TGTGCCAGCTCACCTCAGGGCTCTGGGGCCAACGTCCTGACTTTC	CASSPQGSGANVLTF
TRBV13	TRBJ1-1	-	-	TGTGCCAGCCAGAGGACAATTTCCTGGGGGGGGCGAGTGAACACTGAAGCTTTCTTT	CASQRTISWGGRVNTEAFF
TRBV7-3	TRBJ2-3	once	TRBD2	TGTGCCAGCTCAAGGACTAGCGGGGGAGGCAAGGATACGCAGTATTTT	CASSRTSGGGKDTQYF
TRBV7-8	TRBJ2-2	once	TRBD1	TGTGCCAGCAGCTTAGACAGGGGTAACGGGGAGCTGTTTTTT	CASSLDRGNGELFF
TRBV7-9	TRBJ2-2	few	TRBD2	TGTGCCAGCAGCCCCGGACTAGCGTCGGGGGAGCTGTTTTTT	CASSPGLASGELFF
TRBV7-9	TRBJ1-5	-	TRBD1	TGTGCCAGCAGCTCCCCAGGGGGGCCCCAGCATTTT	CASSSPGGPQHF
TRBV19	TRBJ2-2	-	TRBD2	TGTGCCAGTACCCAACTAGCGGGGGGGCGGGGAAAGAACACCGGGGAGCTGTTTTTT	CASTQLAGGRGKNTGELFF
TRBV6-5	TRBJ1-1	-	TRBD1	TGTGCCAGCAGCCCCCACGGACAGGGCTACACTGAAGCTTTCTTT	CASSPHGQGYTEAFF
TRBV25-1	TRBJ1-2	once	TRBD1	TGTGCCAGCAGTGAATTAGGTAGTAGACAGGGGATCGATGGCTACACCTTC	CASSELGSRQGIDGYTF
TRBV10-3	TRBJ1-1	-	-	TGTGCCATCAGTTACTCGGGGGACTTGGGGGGGACTGAAGCTTTCTTT	CAISYSGDLGGTEAFF
TRBV27	TRBJ2-7	-	TRBD2	TGTGCCAGCAGTTTGGGGGAGGGCCCCTACTACGAGCAGTACTTC	CASSLGEGPYYEQYF
TRBV7-3	TRBJ2-1	-	TRBD2	TGTGCCAGCAGCCCAGCGGGGAGCTCCTACAATGAGCAGTTCTTC	CASSPAGSSYNEQFF
TRBV7-9	TRBJ1-4	-	-	TGTGCCAGCAGCTCTCCCCGGGAAAAACTGTTTTTT	CASSSPREKLFF
TRBV15	TRBJ2-7	once	TRBD1	TGTGCCACCAGCAGAGACAGGGGGGAGCAGTACTTC	CATSRDRGEQYF
TRBV6-6	TRBJ1-1	-	TRBD1	TGTGCCAGCAGTCCTACAGGGGGCCTTAGGACTGAAGCTTTCTTT	CASSPTGGLRTEAFF
TRBV4-3	TRBJ1-1	-	-	TGCGCCAGCAGCCAAGATGCAGAGAACACTGAAGCTTTCTTT	CASSQDAENTEAFF
TRBV9	TRBJ1-1	-	-	TGTGCCAGCAGCGATGGGGGGGACACTGAAGCTTTCTTT	CASSDGGDTEAFF
TRBV5-6	TRBJ2-2	-	TRBD2	TGTGCCAGCAGCTTGGGACTAGCGGGAGGACGTCGCGGGGAGCTGTTTTTT	CASSLGLAGGRRGELFF
TRBV11-1	TRBJ1-1	-	-	TGTGCCAGCAGCTTTGGGCGGGGAGCAGAAGCTTTCTTT	CASSFGRGAEAFF
TRBV5-1	TRBJ1-4	-	-	TGCGCCAGCAGCTTGGGCGGGGAGGCATTGACGAAACTGTTTTTT	CASSLGGEALTKLFF
TRBV6-1	TRBJ2-5	-	TRBD2	TGTGCCAGCAACCTCCTAGCGGGGGGGCGAGAGACCCAGTACTTC	CASNLLAGGRETQYF
TRBV7-3	TRBJ2-1	-	TRBD2	TGTGCCAGCAGCCCGGGGAGGGCCGTAAATGAGCAGTTCTTC	CASSPGRAVNEQFF
TRBV30	TRBJ1-5	-	-	TGTGCCTGGGGGGTCGGGGTCAGCAATCAGCCCCAGCATTTT	CAWGVGVSNQPQHF
TRBV6-1	TRBJ1-2	-	-	TGTGCCAGCAGTGAAGCCTGGCAGGGCTATGGCTACACCTTC	CASSEAWQGYGYTF
TRBV4-1	TRBJ2-7	-	-	TGCGCCAGCAGCCAAGCCGTTTGGAGCGGGCGAACCTACGAGCAGTACTTC	CASSQAVWSGRTYEQYF
TRBV29-1	TRBJ2-2	-	TRBD1	TGCAGCGTCCGACAGGGCGACACCGGGGAGCTGTTTTTT	CSVRQGDTGELFF
TRBV13	TRBJ2-1	-	TRBD2	TGTGCCAGCAGCTTATTCGCGACTAGCGGGGGGCAGAACAGAAATGAGCAGTTCTTC	CASSLFATSGGQNRNEQFF
TRBV28	TRBJ1-1	-	-	TGTGCCAGCAGTTTACCCCGTAACACTGAAGCTTTCTTT	CASSLPRNTEAFF
TRBV30	TRBJ2-5	-	-	TGTGCCTGTGAAGGAGACGCTACCCAGTACTTC	CACEGDATQYF
TRBV5-1	TRBJ2-5	-	-	TGCGCCAGCAGCTTGGTTGGCAGGGGGGAAGAGACCCAGTACTTC	CASSLVGRGEETQYF
TRBV4-3	TRBJ1-2	-	-	TGCGCCAGCAGCCAAGTGGGGTGGGAGGGCTTGGGAAATGGCTACACCTTC	CASSQVGWEGLGNGYTF
TRBV29-1	TRBJ2-1	-	-	TGCAGCGGGAGGGACAGAGAGCAGTTCTTC	CSGRDREQFF
TRBV18	TRBJ1-2	-	-	TGTGCCAGCTCACCGACCGCGGGGAGTATAAACTATGGCTACACCTTC	CASSPTAGSINYGYTF
TRBV5-1	TRBJ2-2	once	TRBD1	TGCGCCAGCAGCTCGAGGACAGGGGGTGGCGGGGAGCTGTTTTTT	CASSSRTGGGGELFF
TRBV6-5	TRBJ2-3	-	TRBD2	TGTGCCAGCAGTTACGGAGCGGGGGGGCAAGATACGCAGTATTTT	CASSYGAGGQDTQYF
TRBV28	TRBJ2-2	-	TRBD1	TGTGCCAGCAGTTTAAGACAGGGTTCCGGGGAGCTGTTTTTT	CASSLRQGSGELFF
TRBV5-1	TRBJ2-3	-	TRBD2	TGCGCCAGCAGCCTCGGACTAGCGTACGCAGATACGCAGTATTTT	CASSLGLAYADTQYF
TRBV4-3	TRBJ2-1	-	-	TGCGCCAGCAGACACCCTCCGGGACAACCGAGGGAGCAGTTCTTC	CASRHPPGQPREQFF
TRBV23-1	TRBJ2-7	-	TRBD2	TGCGCCAGCAGTCAATCCCGACCCAGGACTAGCGGGACCTACGAGCAGTACTTC	CASSQSRPRTSGTYEQYF